This is a list of T cell receptor beta chains from one sample in a study of shared clonotypes between healthy human individuals. Repertoires were generated with immunoSEQ multiplex PCR, while TCRdb's copy carries only in-frame clones and drops some. The sample has around 1.9 million clones, approximately 94% seen once; the top ten hold more than 1.5%. Input material: naive CD8+ T cells from PBMCs. The receptors stem from a young man in good health. Some clones in this sample may be carry-over from other donors' samples. CDR3s include the opening cysteine and the closing phenylalanine or tryptophan. The D gene is left open where the match is weak. Part of the rows lack a size; the others show once, few, many or a class for expanded clones.

TRBJ2-1 | . | . | TRBV27 | CASSLGYEQFF | TGTGCCAGCAGTTTAGGGTATGAGCAGTTCTTC
TRBJ2-7 | . | . | TRBV5-6 | CASSLFSRLSYEQYF | TGTGCCAGCAGCTTGTTCAGTCGGCTCTCCTACGAGCAGTACTTC
TRBJ2-7 | . | . | TRBV13 | CASSLEQESYEQYF | TGTGCCAGCAGCTTAGAACAGGAGAGCTACGAGCAGTACTTC
TRBJ2-7 | . | . | TRBV18 | CASSPGGGIGTYEQYF | TGTGCCAGCTCACCCGGAGGGGGGATCGGAACCTACGAGCAGTACTTC
TRBJ2-3 | . | . | TRBV7-9 | CASRGDWGADTQYF | TGTGCCAGTAGAGGAGATTGGGGCGCAGATACGCAGTATTTT
TRBJ2-2 | . | . | TRBV29-1 | CSAQGAGELFF | TGCAGCGCTCAGGGTGCCGGGGAGCTGTTTTTT
TRBJ2-5 | . | once | TRBV19 | CASSIWGHQETQYF | TGTGCCAGTAGTATTTGGGGCCACCAAGAGACCCAGTACTTC
TRBJ2-1 | TRBD2 | few | TRBV6-5 | CASSASGRDVGFF | TGTGCCAGCAGTGCTAGCGGGAGGGATGTTGGGTTCTTC
TRBJ2-2 | . | . | TRBV18 | CASSLTIGTNGELFF | TGTGCCAGCTCACTTACAATTGGGACGAACGGGGAGCTGTTTTTT
TRBJ2-7 | TRBD1 | . | TRBV5-1 | CASSLAGTGDYEQYF | TGCGCCAGCAGCTTGGCCGGGACAGGAGACTACGAGCAGTACTTC
TRBJ1-1 | . | . | TRBV4-2 | CASSQDVGGGLNTEAFF | TGTGCCAGCAGCCAAGATGTCGGGGGTGGGTTGAACACTGAAGCTTTCTTT
TRBJ1-1 | TRBD1 | . | TRBV29-1 | CSVELDQGARTEAFF | TGCAGCGTTGAGCTAGACCAGGGGGCGCGGACTGAAGCTTTCTTT
TRBJ2-7 | . | . | TRBV28 | CASSLSLETYEQYF | TGTGCCAGCAGTTTAAGTCTAGAAACCTACGAGCAGTACTTC
TRBJ2-7 | . | . | TRBV21-1 | CASSKEDRVYYEQYF | TGTGCCAGCAGCAAAGAGGACAGGGTATACTACGAGCAGTACTTC
TRBJ1-1 | . | few | TRBV4-1 | CASSPSASSMNTEAFF | TGCGCCAGCAGCCCCTCAGCCTCGTCCATGAACACTGAAGCTTTCTTT
TRBJ2-5 | . | . | TRBV6-1 | CASSEWVLETQYF | TGTGCCAGCAGTGAATGGGTCTTGGAGACCCAGTACTTC
TRBJ2-1 | . | . | TRBV15 | CATGPPFRDEQFF | TGTGCCACCGGACCACCTTTCAGGGATGAGCAGTTCTTC
TRBJ2-2 | TRBD2 | . | TRBV5-1 | CASSVTSGANTGELFF | TGCGCCAGCAGCGTGACTAGCGGGGCGAACACCGGGGAGCTGTTTTTT
TRBJ2-7 | TRBD2 | . | TRBV27 | CASSLGVAGSGEQYF | TGTGCCAGCAGTTTGGGCGTAGCGGGGTCGGGCGAGCAGTACTTC
TRBJ1-1 | . | . | TRBV19 | CASSMGRTEAFF | TGTGCCAGTAGTATGGGCAGAACAGAAGCTTTCTTT
TRBJ2-7 | TRBD1 | . | TRBV19 | CASSPTGASYEQYF | TGTGCCAGTAGTCCTACAGGGGCCTCCTACGAGCAGTACTTC
TRBJ2-7 | . | . | TRBV7-9 | CASSPGQFYEQYF | TGTGCCAGCAGCCCGGGGCAGTTCTACGAGCAGTACTTC
TRBJ2-7 | . | . | TRBV27 | CASSLLISGGEQYF | TGTGCCAGCAGTTTACTCATATCCGGGGGCGAGCAGTACTTC
TRBJ1-2 | . | . | TRBV5-1 | CASSRGAVADYGYTF | TGCGCCAGCAGCAGGGGGGCTGTGGCCGACTATGGCTACACCTTC
TRBJ2-7 | TRBD1 | . | TRBV13 | CASSSRTGGDEQYF | TGTGCCAGCAGCTCCCGGACAGGGGGAGACGAGCAGTACTTC
TRBJ2-3 | TRBD1 | once | TRBV15 | CATSPRTGGDTQYF | TGTGCCACCAGCCCACGGACAGGGGGCGATACGCAGTATTTT
TRBJ2-5 | TRBD1 | . | TRBV27 | CASSFRDRGETQYF | TGTGCCAGCAGCTTCCGGGACAGGGGTGAGACCCAGTACTTC
TRBJ1-1 | . | . | TRBV27 | CASSLGAAATEAFF | TGTGCCAGCAGTTTAGGGGCTGCAGCCACTGAAGCTTTCTTT
TRBJ1-4 | TRBD1 | . | TRBV30 | CAWGVSLLEGALEGEKLFF | TGTGCCTGGGGAGTGTCCCTCCTAGAGGGGGCCCTCGAGGGGGAAAAACTGTTTTTT
TRBJ1-2 | . | once | TRBV4-2 | CASSQGDRPLRSGYTF | TGTGCCAGCAGCCAAGGGGACCGACCCCTGAGGTCTGGCTACACCTTC
TRBJ2-7 | . | . | TRBV27 | CASRDGLIHEQYF | TGTGCCAGCAGAGATGGGCTGATCCACGAGCAGTACTTC
TRBJ1-5 | TRBD1 | . | TRBV10-2 | CASSSGTGYQPQHF | TGCGCCAGCAGTTCCGGGACAGGGTATCAGCCCCAGCATTTT
TRBJ2-2 | TRBD1 | . | TRBV5-8 | CASSFGQGDGGELFF | TGTGCCAGCAGCTTTGGACAGGGCGACGGCGGGGAGCTGTTTTTT
TRBJ2-7 | . | . | TRBV9 | CASSPDRTAYEQYF | TGTGCCAGCAGCCCAGACCGGACAGCCTACGAGCAGTACTTC
TRBJ1-1 | . | . | TRBV7-9 | CASSAGSGMNTEAFF | TGTGCCAGCAGCGCAGGGAGCGGTATGAACACTGAAGCTTTCTTT
TRBJ2-5 | . | . | TRBV7-9 | CASSLLSYQETQYF | TGTGCCAGCAGCTTACTGTCGTACCAAGAGACCCAGTACTTC
TRBJ2-1 | . | . | TRBV7-9 | CASTRRGLNEQFF | TGTGCCAGCACTCGGAGGGGGTTAAATGAGCAGTTCTTC
TRBJ2-1 | . | . | TRBV11-3 | CASSLVGPGEGFNEQFF | TGTGCCAGCAGCTTAGTGGGGCCGGGAGAGGGTTTCAATGAGCAGTTCTTC
TRBJ2-7 | . | . | TRBV1 | CTSSQGRTGGSHEQYF | TGCACCAGCAGCCAAGGTCGAACAGGGGGCTCCCACGAGCAGTACTTC
TRBJ2-3 | TRBD2 | . | TRBV29-1 | CSVDSSGKDTQYF | TGCAGCGTTGACTCTAGCGGAAAGGATACGCAGTATTTT
TRBJ2-2 | TRBD2 | . | TRBV19 | CASSIDLAGENTGELFF | TGTGCCAGTAGTATAGATCTCGCGGGGGAGAACACCGGGGAGCTGTTTTTT
TRBJ2-7 | . | . | TRBV29-1 | CSVVQAAPSLAEYF | TGCAGCGTGGTTCAAGCGGCCCCGTCTCTCGCGGAGTACTTC